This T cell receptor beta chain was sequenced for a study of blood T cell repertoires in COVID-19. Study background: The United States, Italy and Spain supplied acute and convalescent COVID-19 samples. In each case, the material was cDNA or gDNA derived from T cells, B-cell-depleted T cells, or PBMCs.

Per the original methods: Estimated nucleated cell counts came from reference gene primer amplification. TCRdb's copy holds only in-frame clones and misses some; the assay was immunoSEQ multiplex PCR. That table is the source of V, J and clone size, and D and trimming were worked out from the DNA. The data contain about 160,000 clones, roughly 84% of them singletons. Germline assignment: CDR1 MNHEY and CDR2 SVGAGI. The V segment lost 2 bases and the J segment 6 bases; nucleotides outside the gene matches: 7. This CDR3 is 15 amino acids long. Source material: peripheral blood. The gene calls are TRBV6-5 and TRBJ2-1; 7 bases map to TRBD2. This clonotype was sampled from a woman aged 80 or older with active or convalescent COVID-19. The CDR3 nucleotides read TGTGCCAGCAGTTACGCGGGGGATTTGGGCAATGAGCAGTTCTTC. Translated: CASSYAGDLGNEQFF.